A selection of T cell receptor beta chains follows, all from one sample in a study of blood T cell repertoires in COVID-19. Only in-frame clones appear in the TCRdb table, and some are missing; sequencing was by immunoSEQ multiplex PCR. Of 6,400 or so clones listed, 80% to 90% are singletons. The sequencing input was peripheral blood. All receptors derive from a man aged 70-80 years with active COVID-19. Both conserved end residues are part of each CDR3. A D gene is named only where the DNA matches it firmly. Size is omitted from some rows. Given values are once, few, many or a class for expanded clones.

>once|TRBJ2-4|NA|TRBV6-5
TGTGCCAGCAGTTTACATGGGCCGGCCAAAAACATTCAGTACTTC
CASSLHGPAKNIQYF
>once|TRBJ2-1|TRBD2|TRBV5-1
TGCGCCAGCAGCTTGGATCCGGCTAGCGGATTATACAATGAGCAGTTCTTC
CASSLDPASGLYNEQFF
>NA|TRBJ2-5|TRBD1|TRBV5-1
TGCGCCAGCAGCGAGTCCCGGGACAGGGACGGGACCCAGTACTTC
CASSESRDRDGTQYF
>NA|TRBJ2-1|TRBD2|TRBV6-2/TRBV6-3
TGTGCCAGCCGTTCGGGTGGCGGGGGGGTACGGAATGAGCAGTTCTTC
CASRSGGGGVRNEQFF
>NA|TRBJ1-2|NA|TRBV29-1
TGCAGCGTTGAAGGGACAAATAACTATGGCTACACCTTC
CSVEGTNNYGYTF
>once|TRBJ1-2|NA|TRBV7-2
TGTGCCAGCAGACTACGGGGGAGGGCTTATGGCTACACCTTC
CASRLRGRAYGYTF
>NA|TRBJ1-5|TRBD1|TRBV7-6
TGTGCCAGCAAACCCCCCGGACAGGGGATCATGCCCCAGCATTTT
CASKPPGQGIMPQHF
>NA|TRBJ2-3|TRBD2|TRBV5-6
TGTGCCAGCAGCTGGGGGGGTAGCACAGATACGCAGTATTTT
CASSWGGSTDTQYF
>NA|TRBJ2-1|TRBD2|TRBV13
TGTGCCAGCAGCTCCCTTTCCGGGGGGGCCTCCTACAATGAGCAGTTCTTC
CASSSLSGGASYNEQFF
>NA|TRBJ1-1|NA|TRBV7-9
TGTGCCAGCAGCAAAGGACAATTGAACACTGAAGCTTTCTTT
CASSKGQLNTEAFF
>once|TRBJ2-5|TRBD2|TRBV9
TGTGCCAGCAGCGTAGGTAGCGGGGGGGCCCAAGAGACCCAGTACTTC
CASSVGSGGAQETQYF
>once|TRBJ1-6|NA|TRBV10-3
TGTGCCATCAGTGAGTCGGCGAGCGGAGCAAGTCCGTCACCCCTCCACTTT
CAISESASGASPSPLHF
>NA|TRBJ2-7|NA|TRBV12-3/TRBV12-4
TGTGCCAGCAGTCAACAGGGGGGGTACGAGCAGTACTTC
CASSQQGGYEQYF
>NA|TRBJ2-5|NA|TRBV20-1
TGCAGTGCTACTGAAAGTGCGGGAGAGACCCAGTACTTC
CSATESAGETQYF
>NA|TRBJ2-5|NA|TRBV4-1
TGCGCCAGCAGCCAAGACGCAGGCAGTCAAGAGACCCAGTACTTC
CASSQDAGSQETQYF
>NA|TRBJ1-5|NA|TRBV19
TGTGCCAGTAGTAATCGCACCGAGGGCAATCAGCCCCAGCATTTT
CASSNRTEGNQPQHF
>NA|TRBJ1-2|NA|TRBV5-1
TGCGCCAGCAGCTTAGCAGAACAGATAGGTGGCTACACCTTC
CASSLAEQIGGYTF
>NA|TRBJ2-2|TRBD2|TRBV7-8
TGTGCCAGCAGTCGAAGCGGGGGCCAGAACACCGGGGAGCTGTTTTTT
CASSRSGGQNTGELFF
>NA|TRBJ2-5|TRBD2|TRBV6-6
TGTGCCAGCAGTTACGTGCGGGGGGGAGAGGAGACCCAGTACTTC
CASSYVRGGEETQYF
>NA|TRBJ1-1|NA|TRBV7-9
TGTGCCAGCAGCTTAGAAGGGGCCGAAGCTTTCTTT
CASSLEGAEAFF
>NA|TRBJ2-7|NA|TRBV9
TGTGCCAGCAGCGTCAGCTCGGGCTACGAGCAGTACTTC
CASSVSSGYEQYF
>few|TRBJ1-5|TRBD1|TRBV6-6
TGTGCCAGCAGTTACGGGACAGGGAGTAATCAGCCCCAGCATTTT
CASSYGTGSNQPQHF
>NA|TRBJ1-1|NA|TRBV7-9
TGTGCCAGCAGTTCAGGGGTTAGTGAAGCTTTCTTT
CASSSGVSEAFF
>NA|TRBJ2-5|TRBD2|TRBV6-2/TRBV6-3
TGTGCCAGCAGTCCAAGGACTAGCGGGGGTGAGACCCAGTACTTC
CASSPRTSGGETQYF
>NA|TRBJ2-2|TRBD2|TRBV4-2
TGTGCCAGCAGCCCCGCCGCCAGGACTAGGACCGGGGAGCTGTTTTTT
CASSPAARTRTGELFF
>NA|TRBJ1-6|NA|TRBV19
TGTGCCAGTAGTATAGGACTGCAGAATTCACCCCTCCACTTT
CASSIGLQNSPLHF
>NA|TRBJ2-5|NA|TRBV2
TGTGCCAGCAGTGAGGACAGAACAATCGAAGAGACCCAGTACTTC
CASSEDRTIEETQYF
>NA|TRBJ2-7|NA|TRBV11-2
TGTGCCAGCAGCTTAGATGGACTCTTATCCTACGAGCAGTACTTC
CASSLDGLLSYEQYF
>NA|TRBJ1-4|NA|TRBV4-3
TGCGCCAGCAGCCAAGACTTCGGGGATGAAAAACTGTTTTTT
CASSQDFGDEKLFF
>NA|TRBJ1-2|NA|TRBV9
TGTGCCAGCAGCGATGAGGACAGTGGGAAGAATGGCTACACCTTC
CASSDEDSGKNGYTF
>few|TRBJ1-1|NA|TRBV2
TGTGCCAGCAGTGACGGACAGTCGAACACTGAAGCTTTCTTT
CASSDGQSNTEAFF
>few|TRBJ2-7|TRBD2|TRBV11-2
TGTGCCAGCAGCCCGACTAGCGGGGGTTACGAGCAGTACTTC
CASSPTSGGYEQYF
>NA|TRBJ1-1|TRBD1|TRBV6-5
TGTGCCAGCAATAGTCCGGGACAGGGAAACACTGAAGCTTTCTTT
CASNSPGQGNTEAFF
>NA|TRBJ1-1|TRBD1|TRBV11-2
TGTGCCAGCAGCTTAGAGGACAGGGTGAGAGCTGAAGCTTTCTTT
CASSLEDRVRAEAFF
>medium-sized|TRBJ1-6|NA|TRBV6-6
TGTGCCAGCAGGCGAGAGTGGCCCCTCCACTTT
CASRREWPLHF